Shown below are 30 T cell receptor beta chains from a single sample sequenced in a study of cytomegalovirus exposure and HLA in healthy donors. PCR involved 60 Vbeta and 13 Jbeta primers. Sequencing was performed with immunoSEQ multiplex PCR; in TCRdb, only in-frame clones are kept and a portion is missing. Of roughly 66,000 clones in the sample, roughly 72% were seen once. The sequenced sample was PBMCs. The source is a man aged 45-65 years in good health and CMV-seronegative.

Notes on this clone: The germline gene is not matched at one end of the junction; a read error may be the cause. The chain uses TRBV2 and TRBJ1-1, with D tentatively TRBD1 (6 bases). The CDR3 length is 14 residues. CDR1 and CDR2 from the germline V gene are SNHLY and FYNNEI. The CDR3 region is CASTKSRGDTEAFF. The CDR3 nucleotides are TGTGCCAGCACAAAAAGTCGAGGGGACACCGAAGCTTTCTTT.

CDR3 sequence reads: CASSLGGGGASGDTQYF. In DNA form, the CDR3 reads TGCGCCAGCAGCTTGGGGGGCGGGGGGGCCTCAGGAGATACGCAGTATTTT. The genes are TRBV5-1 and TRBJ2-3, with TRBD2 identical over 9 bases. The CDR3 loop spans 17 amino acids. The germline V gene encodes CDR1 SGHRS and CDR2 YFSETQ. J lost 5 bases, V lost 0 bases, and 10 bases had no gene match. Filled out from reference TRBV5-1 and TRBJ2-3, the complete variable domain reads KAGVTQTPRYLIKTRGQQVTLSCSPISGHRSVSWYQQTPGQGLQFLFEYFSETQRNKGNFPGRFSGRQFSNSRSEMNVSTLELGDSALYLCASSLGGGGASGDTQYFGPGTRLTVL.

The chain couples TRBV6-5 to TRBJ1-2; 10 nucleotides line up with TRBD1. After removal of 6 bases from V and 8 bases from J, the junction contained 6 bases not matched to a gene. CDR3 size: 13 residues. CDR1 is MNHEY, CDR2 SVGAGI, per germline. The chain's CDR3 is CASRRQGAWGYTF. CDR3 nucleotides: TGTGCCAGCAGGCGACAGGGGGCGTGGGGCTACACCTTC.

The V and J genes are TRBV19 and TRBJ1-2; 9 positions match TRBD1. V gave up 8 bases and J gave up 6 bases; unmatched junction bases: 10. This CDR3 region has 14 residues. Per the germline V gene, CDR1 is LNHDA and CDR2 is SQIVND (reference sequence). CDR3 in amino acids: CASLNFGQGNGYTF. The CDR3 nucleotides are TGTGCCAGTTTAAATTTTGGACAGGGGAATGGCTACACCTTC.

The chain uses TRBV4-1 and TRBJ2-7; the match to TRBD1 covers 7 bases. There are 13 residues in the CDR3. Trimming cost V 3 bases and J 4 bases; bases outside gene matches: 3. Germline V lookup: CDR1 MGHRA, CDR2 YSYEKL. The CDR3 sequence: CASSQGTVYEQYF. Written as DNA, the CDR3 is TGCGCCAGCAGCCAGGGGACAGTTTACGAGCAGTACTTC.

The count of this clone is one. This sequence joins TRBV30 and TRBJ2-7; 8 positions match TRBD2. Per the germline V gene, CDR1 is GTSNPN and CDR2 is SVGIG (reference sequence). This CDR3 contains 15 residues. J was trimmed by 4 bases and V by 8 bases; bases with no gene match: 16. CDR3 coding DNA: TGTGCCCCCTGGGGGCGGGGGGAACGAATATACGAGCAGTACTTC. Translated: CAPWGRGERIYEQYF.

In DNA, the CDR3 is TGCGCCAGCAGCGACCAGGGGTATGGGAACACTGAAGCTTTCTTT. Amino acid sequence: CASSDQGYGNTEAFF. The J gene is TRBJ1-1, the V gene TRBV5-1, with D tentatively TRBD1 (6 bases). With 4 bases removed from V and 1 base from J, the gap between germline ends came to 14 bases. Germline V CDR1 and CDR2: SGHRS, YFSETQ. CDR3 length: 15 amino acids.

This sequence joins TRBV7-6 and TRBJ2-2; D gene uncertain. The CDR3 length is 14 residues. Trimming took 6 bases from V and 9 from J, leaving 17 bases between them. In germline, CDR1 is SGHVS, CDR2 FNYEAQ. The CDR3 reads CASSWASSKWELFF. The CDR3 nucleotides read TGTGCCAGCAGTTGGGCCTCATCGAAATGGGAGCTGTTTTTT. The complete variable domain, with remaining parts taken from reference TRBV7-6 and TRBJ2-2, reads GAGVSQSPRYKVTKRGQDVALRCDPISGHVSLYWYRQALGQGPEFLTYFNYEAQQDKSGLPNDRFSAERPEGSISTLTIQRTEQRDSAMYRCASSWASSKWELFFGEGSRLTVL.

The V and J genes are TRBV6-5 and TRBJ2-3; TRBD1 agrees at 7 bases. Per germline, CDR1 MNHEY and CDR2 SVGAGI. The CDR3 spans 16 residues. Germline trimming cut 2 bases from V and 0 bases from J; bases unmatched to any gene: 5. The CDR3 is CASSYHLDRSTDTQYF. CDR3 DNA: TGTGCCAGCAGTTACCACCTGGACAGGAGCACAGATACGCAGTATTTT.

This sequence joins TRBV5-1 and TRBJ2-4, with TRBD2 identical over 8 bases. V was pared by 5 bases and J by 9 bases, with 16 bases of the junction left unmatched. Germline CDR1 reads SGHRS; CDR2 reads YFSETQ. The CDR3 consists of 16 residues. Written as DNA, the CDR3 is TGCGCCAGCAGTGTCGGTCAGCGGGGGACCGGAGGCATTCAGTACTTC. Protein product: CASSVGQRGTGGIQYF.

The rearrangement links TRBV5-1 to TRBJ2-7; 7 bases match TRBD1. CDR1 and CDR2 from the germline V gene are SGHRS and YFSETQ. There are 14 residues in the CDR3. With 2 bases clipped from V and 2 bases from J, the junction kept 4 bases outside the gene matches. The CDR3 DNA sequence: TGCGCCAGCAGCTTCTACAGGGGCCCCTACGAGCAGTACTTC. It codes for CASSFYRGPYEQYF.

The chain recombines TRBV13 with TRBJ2-1, with 11 bases fitting TRBD2. The V and J ends lost 0 bases and 2 bases, in that order; junction bases with no gene match: 9. CDR3 length: 19 residues. Germline CDR1 and CDR2: PRHDT and FYEKMQ (reference sequence). The CDR3 reads CASSLGGLAGGLPYNEQFF. For the CDR3, the DNA is TGTGCCAGCAGCTTAGGAGGGCTAGCGGGAGGACTTCCCTACAATGAGCAGTTCTTC.

The V gene is TRBV14, the J gene TRBJ2-3, with D unresolved. The V end lost 4 bases, the J end lost 4 bases, and 9 bases lay between the germline ends. The CDR3 is 13 amino acids. Germline V lookup: CDR1 SGHDN, CDR2 FVKESK. The CDR3 DNA follows: TGTGCCAGCAGCCCCAGGATCGCAGATACGCAGTATTTT. Protein: CASSPRIADTQYF.

This chain links TRBV4-2 with TRBJ1-6; maybe TRBD1 (6 bases). Deletions cut 5 bases from V and 9 bases from J, with 8 bases between. The CDR3 length is 12 residues. From germline, CDR1 is LGHNA and CDR2 YNFKEQ. The CDR3 sequence: CASSTDSSPLHF. The CDR3 DNA sequence: TGTGCCAGCAGCACGGACAGTTCACCCCTCCACTTT.

The CDR3, as DNA: TGTGCCATCAGTAAACCGGGACAGGACACCTACGAGCAGTACTTC. Protein product: CAISKPGQDTYEQYF. The chain uses TRBV10-3 and TRBJ2-7, with 8 bases matching TRBD1. V shed 5 bases, J shed 2 bases, and the junction held 8 bases outside the gene matches. Germline V CDR1 and CDR2: ENHRY, SYGVKD. The CDR3 is made up of 15 amino acids.

The chain joins TRBV12-5 to TRBJ2-7, with D tentatively TRBD1 (5 bases). Deletions cut 3 bases from V and 0 bases from J, with 12 bases between. CDR1 is LGHNT and CDR2 is FRNRAP in the germline V gene. The CDR3 has 15 amino acids. Written as DNA, the CDR3 is TGTGCTAGTGGTTTCCCAAGTGGGGCCTCCTACGAGCAGTACTTC. It translates to CASGFPSGASYEQYF.

The genes are TRBV5-5 and TRBJ1-5; 9 bases line up with TRBD1. V was pared by 4 bases and J by 6 bases, with 5 bases of the junction left unmatched. The CDR3 consists of 14 residues. Germline lookup yields CDR1 SGHKS and CDR2 YYEKEE (reference sequence). CDR3 sequence (DNA): TGTGCCAGCAGCAAGGACAGGGGTCGTCAGCCCCAGCATTTT. Amino acid sequence: CASSKDRGRQPQHF.

The chain links TRBV7-3 to TRBJ1-2; D unclear. This CDR3 is built from 15 residues. Trimming took off 2 bases at V and 1 base at J, with 11 bases between the two ends. Germline V gene data show CDR1 as SGHTA and CDR2 as FQGTGA. CDR3 in DNA: TGTGCCAGCAGCTTAGGGGTCGGGGTTAACTATGGCTACACCTTC. Translating gives CASSLGVGVNYGYTF.

The chain joins TRBV2 to TRBJ2-5; 12 positions match TRBD2. Trimming cost V 0 bases and J 4 bases; bases outside gene matches: 3. Germline V gene lookup returns CDR1 SNHLY and CDR2 FYNNEI. This CDR3 has 16 residues. CDR3 coding DNA: TGTGCCAGCAGTGAAGCGCTGGGACTAGCGGGAGAGACCCAGTACTTC. Its protein product is CASSEALGLAGETQYF.

The chain couples TRBV5-1 to TRBJ2-1; the D gene is possibly TRBD2 (5 bases). V was cut by 0 bases and J by 4 bases, with 26 bases left in between. The CDR3 contains 20 residues. The germline V gene has CDR1 SGHRS and CDR2 YFSETQ. Here the CDR3 reads CASSLDPTPSYSPRYNEQFF. The CDR3 nucleotides are TGCGCCAGCAGCTTGGACCCGACTCCTAGCTATTCGCCCAGGTACAATGAGCAGTTCTTC.

This rearrangement joins TRBV9 to TRBJ2-5; TRBD2 matches at 12 bases. Germline-derived CDR1 and CDR2 are SGDLS and YYNGEE. The V segment lost 3 bases and the J segment 2 bases; nucleotides outside the gene matches: 5. The CDR3 runs to 16 residues. The CDR3 is CASSDPGLAGQETQYF. CDR3 DNA sequence: TGTGCCAGCAGCGACCCCGGACTAGCGGGACAAGAGACCCAGTACTTC. Based on the CDR3 plus reference TRBV9 and TRBJ2-5, the full variable domain is DSGVTQTPKHLITATGQRVTLRCSPRSGDLSVYWYQQSLDQGLQFLIQYYNGEERAKGNILERFSAQQFPDLHSELNLSSLELGDSALYFCASSDPGLAGQETQYFGPGTRLLVL.

In its sample, this clone was seen a few times. The J gene is TRBJ1-4, the V gene TRBV5-1; D possibly corresponds to TRBD1 (5 bases). The CDR3 loop spans 12 amino acids. Germline V gene data show CDR1 as SGHRS and CDR2 as YFSETQ. The V and J ends lost 5 bases and 8 bases respectively, with 10 bases between them. The DNA for the CDR3 is TGCGCCAGCAGGCAGGGTCAGGAAAAACTGTTTTTT. Protein sequence: CASRQGQEKLFF.

This chain connects TRBV19 to TRBJ1-5; 7 bases fit TRBD1. Germline loops: CDR1 LNHDA, CDR2 SQIVND (reference sequence). Germline trimming cut 3 bases from V and 0 bases from J; bases unmatched to any gene: 5. There are 16 residues in the CDR3. This CDR3 reads CASSIYGTVSNQPQHF. DNA of the CDR3: TGTGCCAGTAGTATTTATGGGACAGTTAGCAATCAGCCCCAGCATTTT.

The CDR3 here is CASSEKTGGDYNEQFF. The CDR3 DNA reads TGTGCCAGCAGCGAGAAGACAGGGGGTGACTACAATGAGCAGTTCTTC. This sequence joins TRBV9 and TRBJ2-1; 9 positions agree with TRBD1. Germline assignment: CDR1 SGDLS and CDR2 YYNGEE. The V segment lost 3 bases and the J segment 3 bases; nucleotides outside the gene matches: 7. This CDR3 has 16 amino acids. Based on the CDR3 plus reference TRBV9 and TRBJ2-1, the full variable domain is DSGVTQTPKHLITATGQRVTLRCSPRSGDLSVYWYQQSLDQGLQFLIQYYNGEERAKGNILERFSAQQFPDLHSELNLSSLELGDSALYFCASSEKTGGDYNEQFFGPGTRLTVL.

The CDR3 region is CASSLRDRGKLGAFF. CDR3 in DNA: TGTGCCAGCAGCCTGCGGGACAGGGGGAAATTAGGAGCTTTCTTT. The chain joins TRBV5-4 to TRBJ1-1, with 11 bases that match TRBD1. Germline values: CDR1 SGHNT, CDR2 YYREEE (reference sequence). CDR3 length: 15 residues. V shed 4 bases and J 10 bases; nucleotides not matched to a gene: 12.

V usage is TRBV5-4 and J usage is TRBJ1-2; weak D call: TRBD1 (5 bases). Germline-derived CDR1 and CDR2 are SGHNT and YYREEE (reference sequence). V shed 0 bases and J shed 3 bases, with 15 bases lying between them. The CDR3 is made up of 16 amino acids. The CDR3 coding sequence is TGTGCCAGCAGCTTGGGGGGTCAGACAGATTACTATGGCTACACCTTC. It translates to CASSLGGQTDYYGYTF.

This clone has just one count. V gene TRBV2 combines with J gene TRBJ1-5; D remains unclear. V lost 1 base to trimming and J lost 5 bases, with 9 bases between them. The germline V gene encodes CDR1 SNHLY and CDR2 FYNNEI. The CDR3 consists of 14 residues. The CDR3 sequence is CASSEDRGDQPQHF. Written as DNA, the CDR3 is TGTGCCAGCAGTGAAGACCGGGGTGATCAGCCCCAGCATTTT.

This clone was observed a few times. This sequence joins TRBV6-5 and TRBJ1-2; D possibly corresponds to TRBD1 (5 bases). Germline CDR1 and CDR2: MNHEY and SVGAGI. Trimming pared 4 bases from V and 7 bases from J, leaving 10 bases between. CDR3 size: 12 residues. CDR3 in amino acids: CASSSPQGGYTF. The CDR3 DNA reads as TGTGCCAGCAGTTCCCCCCAGGGTGGCTACACCTTC.

The chain couples TRBV6-1 to TRBJ1-2, with 9 nucleotides matching TRBD1. V dropped 4 bases and J dropped 3; count of bases not matched to a gene: 12. CDR1 is MNHNS and CDR2 is SASEGT in the germline V gene. This CDR3 is 17 amino acids long. CDR3 in amino acids: CASSGRRPGQGHYGYTF. DNA for the CDR3: TGTGCCAGCAGTGGCCGAAGACCGGGACAGGGACACTATGGCTACACCTTC.

This clone appeared a single time. The chain uses TRBV7-2 and TRBJ2-2, with TRBD2 as a possible D gene (5 bases). The CDR3 extends over 15 amino acids. The germline V gene has CDR1 SGHTA and CDR2 FQGNSA. V was clipped by 4 bases and J by 7 bases, with 16 bases between them. The CDR3 protein is CASSWTPGRSGELFF. CDR3 sequence (DNA): TGTGCCAGCAGCTGGACTCCGGGTCGTAGCGGGGAGCTGTTTTTT.